This T cell receptor beta chain was retrieved from a study of T cells after yellow fever vaccination (dated by TCRdb to between 2018 and 2020). Background for the entire study: The SMART-Seq v4 Ultra Low Input RNA kit was used to prepare libraries from fractions with low cell numbers. To follow T-cell clones before and after both primary and booster YFV17D yellow fever vaccination, bulk TCR alpha and beta repertoires underwent longitudinal sequencing. Two healthy male donors, one aged 18 to 29 and one aged 30 to 40 years, made up the cohort. Blood was drawn at multiple timepoints before and after primary and secondary immunization, with bulk PBMC replicates and cell subsets isolated. Beyond this particular receptor, the publication reports: Compared with the primary T-cell response, the secondary T-cell response was weaker but faster, peaking on day 5 rather than day 15. A small fraction of clonotypes appeared in both the CD4 and CD8 compartments, likely as a result of convergent recombination. FACS-sorted repertoires could contain abundant contaminating clonotypes from the bulk population, so computational filtering was required. After the booster, most clones that had expanded after primary vaccination were detected again (approximately 97% of CD4 and roughly nine tenths of CD8), suggesting broad maintenance of memory. The study included only two donors, which limits how far the findings can be generalized.

V is cut by 1 base and J by 3 bases, and the space between the germline ends is 13 bases. The germline V gene gives CDR1 as MGHRA and CDR2 as YSYEKL. Spanning cysteine to phenylalanine, the CDR3 consists of 16 amino acids. Of all the DNA, just the CDR3 is kept, 48 bases in frame from base 1. The treatment or condition tag for this specimen amounts to: live attenuated yellow fever vaccine strain. A standard Ficoll-Paque protocol was used to isolate PBMCs from peripheral blood. Dynabeads CD4 and CD8 positive selection kits were used to isolate CD4 and CD8 T-cell fractions. RNA was extracted with TriZol from bulk PBMCs, CD4 and CD8 fractions, and dextramer-positive and dextramer-negative fractions. This clonotype came up a few times. The antigen this receptor binds is unknown. The input lacks base qualities; no much larger clone sits a single base away. TCRdb names Illumina NovaSeq 6000 as the instrument used. TCR cDNA was synthesized by 5'RACE template switching, which introduced a universal primer site and unique molecular identifiers. Priming for cDNA synthesis came from both the TCR alpha and TCR beta constant segments. Libraries were amplified in two PCR steps, with sample barcodes and sequencing adapters added in the second step. Sequencing of libraries was performed on Illumina HiSeq 2500 (2x100 bp) or NovaSeq (2x150 bp). Regarding the original processing steps: Reads were demultiplexed and collapsed into UMI consensus sequences with MIGEC, and V(D)J alignment was performed with MiXCR. Vaccine-responding clonotypes were identified with edgeR using replicate PBMC samples, with FDR below 0.01 and a log2 fold change above 5 up to day 15 being required. Each bulk clonotype was labeled CD4 or CD8 based on which sequenced repertoire, CD4 or CD8, contained the clonotype at higher abundance. TCRdb applied fastp at Q25 and MiXCR to the public reads, then kept only in-frame beta chains. Every entry covers one CDR3 protein and lists the most common genes and DNA from its rows. The V and J calls come from TCRdb's annotation, not from the publication. This sample gives under 200,000 distinct CDR3 sequences in total; approximately 11% of them show up just once. 35% to 45% of the sample comes from the top ten.

This specimen consisted of CD8+ T cells sorted from PBMCs, obtained 15 days after the yellow fever booster vaccination. The sequence was collected from a man between 18 and 29 years old who received the YFV17D yellow fever vaccine. The chain is assembled from TRBV4-1 and TRBJ2-1; possibly the D gene is TRBD1, per 5 matching bases. DNA sequence: TGCGCCAGCAGCCAAGTACAAAGGGGCGTCTACAATGAGCAGTTCTTC. This translates into CASSQVQRGVYNEQFF.